These 26 T cell receptor beta chains originate from one sample sequenced in a study of T-cell reconstitution after alpha-beta-depleted transplantation in children. Unique molecular identifiers were incorporated into the prepared TCRbeta library. One entry per CDR3 protein results from TCRdb running MiXCR on the PCR reads. The data show fewer than 500,000 distinct CDR3 sequences, with roughly two fifths seen just once and roughly a quarter held by the top ten. Sequenced material: PBMCs, taken before TCRalphabeta/CD19-depleted stem cell transplant. The origin of the receptors is a girl aged 2-10 years with aplastic anemia, due to receive a stem cell transplant.

The J gene is TRBJ2-7, the V gene TRBV27; no firm D call. The CDR3 spans 14 residues. CDR1 is MNHEY and CDR2 is SMNVEV in the germline V gene (reference sequence). The germline V and J ends were trimmed by 2 bases and 1 base, with 9 bases remaining between them. The CDR3 coding sequence is TGTGCCAGCAGTTTACTTACGCGGTCCTACGAGCAGTACTTC. This codes for CASSLLTRSYEQYF.

The gene calls are TRBV4-1 and TRBJ2-7; weak D call: TRBD1 (6 bases). Germline V lookup: CDR1 MGHRA, CDR2 YSYEKL. There are 17 residues in the CDR3. The V and J ends lost 0 bases and 3 bases respectively, with 18 bases between them. The CDR3 nucleotides read TGCGCCAGCAGCCAAGATCCTCGGAAGGGGACACGCTACGAGCAGTACTTC. It encodes CASSQDPRKGTRYEQYF.

The table lists this clonotype with a few counts. V and J are TRBV6-1 and TRBJ2-7; weak D call: TRBD2 (6 bases). V lost 6 bases, J lost 0 bases, and 15 bases lay in between. The CDR3 is 15 amino acids. Germline V gives CDR1 MNHNS, CDR2 SASEGT. The CDR3 region has the DNA TGTGCCAGCAGACCCCGCCGGGAGAGCTCCTACGAGCAGTACTTC. It encodes CASRPRRESSYEQYF.

The rearrangement links TRBV15 to TRBJ2-1, with TRBD1 identical over 8 bases. The germline V gene encodes CDR1 LNHNV and CDR2 YYDKDF (reference sequence). The CDR3 sequence is 17 residues long. J lost 7 bases, V lost 0 bases, and 11 bases had no gene match. CDR3 loop: CATSRDRYGQGKNEQFF. In DNA, the CDR3 is TGTGCCACCAGCAGAGATCGATATGGACAGGGTAAAAATGAGCAGTTCTTC. The full variable domain, rest sourced from reference TRBV15 and TRBJ2-1, is DAMVIQNPRYQVTQFGKPVTLSCSQTLNHNVMYWYQQKSSQAPKLLFHYYDKDFNNEADTPDNFQSRRPNTSFCFLDIRSPGLGDTAMYLCATSRDRYGQGKNEQFFGPGTRLTVL.

This clonotype occurred a few times. The V and J genes are TRBV7-2 and TRBJ2-3; 7 positions agree with TRBD2. V trimming: 5 bases; J trimming: 1 base; junction bases outside the gene matches: 12. The CDR3 runs 17 residues. The germline V gene has CDR1 SGHTA and CDR2 FQGNSA. As DNA, the CDR3 is TGTGCCAGCAGCGTCAGCTCTAGCGGAGGACGCACAGATACGCAGTATTTT. This codes for CASSVSSSGGRTDTQYF.

As regards this clonotype: One end of the junction is discordant with germline, which a read error may explain. The rearrangement links TRBV6-5 to TRBJ1-1; D not resolved. This CDR3 contains 14 residues. Germline CDR1 MNHEY, CDR2 SVGAGI. Here the CDR3 DNA reads TGTGCCAGCAGTTACTCCCAGATGAACACTGAAGCTTCCTTT. Translating gives CASSYSQMNTEASF.

The chain links TRBV5-5 to TRBJ1-1; tentative D call: TRBD1 (6 bases). The CDR3 runs 15 residues. With 4 bases removed from V and 5 bases from J, the gap between germline ends came to 18 bases. Germline-derived CDR1 and CDR2 are SGHKS and YYEKEE (reference sequence). CDR3 region: CASSPGGGAGTEAFF. CDR3 sequence (DNA): TGTGCCAGCAGCCCCGGTGGGGGCGCAGGGACTGAAGCTTTCTTT.

This clonotype was picked up one time. The rearrangement joins TRBV20-1 to TRBJ1-1; D is undetermined. Trimming took off 6 bases at V and 0 bases at J, with 11 bases between the two ends. Germline V gives CDR1 DFQATT, CDR2 SNEGSKA (reference sequence). The CDR3 has 13 residues. The CDR3 loop is CSALRQMNTEAFF. The DNA of the CDR3 is TGCAGTGCCCTAAGGCAGATGAACACTGAAGCTTTCTTT.

Details on this clonotype: It may be a read error: a sequence one base away is much more abundant. The genes are TRBV7-3 and TRBJ1-3; 7 bases map to TRBD1. The CDR3 is 14 residues long. The V gene's germline CDR1 is SGHTA and CDR2 FQGTGA. The J segment lost 4 bases and the V segment lost 5 bases, leaving 5 bases of the junction unmatched. The DNA for the CDR3 is TGTGCCAGCAGCCAAGGGGGCGCCGGAAACACCATATATTTT. This sequence encodes CASSQGGAGNTIYF.

This sequence joins TRBV29-1 and TRBJ2-2; no firm D call. V shed 6 bases and J shed 6 bases, with 11 bases lying between them. The CDR3 extends over 12 amino acids. Per the germline V gene, CDR1 is SQVTM and CDR2 is ANQGSEA. In nucleotides, the CDR3 is TGCAGCGTGCGGCCTACAGCCGGGGAGCTGTTTTTT. Translated, it gives CSVRPTAGELFF.

The chain has TRBV29-1 and TRBJ2-1; D is perhaps TRBD2 (6 bases). This CDR3 spans 13 amino acids. V was pared by 5 bases and J by 1 base, with 9 bases between. CDR1 SQVTM and CDR2 ANQGSEA come from the germline V gene. The CDR3 sequence: CSVRAGSYNEQFF. CDR3 coding DNA: TGCAGCGTTCGAGCGGGTTCCTACAATGAGCAGTTCTTC.

This clonotype appeared many times. This chain joins TRBV6-2 or TRBV6-3 and TRBJ2-7; D is perhaps TRBD2 (6 bases). CDR1 is MNHEY and CDR2 is SVGEGT in the germline V gene. This CDR3 spans 14 amino acids. The V end lost 3 bases, the J end lost 0 bases, and 9 bases lay between the germline ends. CDR3: CASSYRGNSYEQYF. CDR3 DNA sequence: TGTGCCAGCAGTTATCGGGGGAACTCCTACGAGCAGTACTTC.

V is TRBV20-1 and J is TRBJ1-1, with 10 bases identical to TRBD1. The CDR3 contains 14 residues. V lost 6 bases to trimming and J lost 4 bases; unmatched junction nucleotides: 8. CDR1 is DFQATT, CDR2 SNEGSKA, per germline (reference sequence). CDR3: CSAPTGGWGTEAFF. The CDR3 bases are TGCAGTGCCCCGACAGGGGGCTGGGGCACTGAAGCTTTCTTT.

This clonotype appeared many times. V is TRBV5-4 and J is TRBJ2-2; 8 bases are a match to TRBD2. The germline gives CDR1 SGHNT, CDR2 YYREEE (reference sequence). This CDR3 has 15 residues. With 4 bases clipped from V and 2 bases from J, the junction kept 4 bases outside the gene matches. CDR3 in DNA: TGTGCCAGCAGCGTGGGACTAGATAACACCGGGGAGCTGTTTTTT. Translated: CASSVGLDNTGELFF.

For this clonotype: Lacking the conserved final phenylalanine or tryptophan, this CDR3 likely reflects a read error. The chain recombines TRBV6-1 with TRBJ1-5, with D possibly TRBD1 on 5 matching bases. V gave up 11 bases and J gave up 4 bases, with 15 bases separating them. Germline V lookup: CDR1 MNHNS, CDR2 SASEGT. The CDR3 runs 13 residues. CDR3 in DNA: TGTGCCGCCAGCCAGGGAAAGAATCAGCCCCAGCATTCT. This codes for CAASQGKNQPQHS.

The gene calls are TRBV9 and TRBJ2-4; D uncertain. The ends were cut back, 4 bases at V and 0 bases at J, with 14 bases in the middle. The CDR3 has 16 amino acids. Germline-derived CDR1 and CDR2 are SGDLS and YYNGEE. The CDR3 protein is CASSSRPGLAKNIQYF. The DNA of the CDR3 is TGTGCCAGCAGCTCCCGTCCAGGTTTAGCCAAAAACATTCAGTACTTC.

This chain joins TRBV20-1 and TRBJ2-3; perhaps TRBD1 as D (5 bases). The CDR3 runs to 14 residues. CDR1 and CDR2 (germline): DFQATT, SNEGSKA (reference sequence). V was shortened by 5 bases and J by 0 bases, with 12 bases between the two germline ends. Here the CDR3 DNA reads TGCAGTGCTCCACCGACAGATAGCACAGATACGCAGTATTTT. It codes for CSAPPTDSTDTQYF.

The rearrangement uses TRBV7-6 and TRBJ2-3; unclear D gene. The V gene's germline CDR1 is SGHVS and CDR2 FNYEAQ. This CDR3 is built from 11 residues. V was clipped by 2 bases and J by 8 bases, with 5 bases between them. This chain's CDR3 is CASSLSSTQYF. CDR3 in DNA: TGTGCCAGCAGCTTAAGTAGTACGCAGTATTTT.

This clonotype was observed a handful of times. The chain uses TRBV6-1 and TRBJ2-1; D gene unclear. The CDR3 has 13 residues. V lost 6 bases, J lost 6 bases, and 12 bases lay in between. Germline V CDR1 and CDR2: MNHNS, SASEGT. The CDR3 loop reads CASSLLRTNEQFF. Written as DNA, the CDR3 is TGTGCCAGCAGCCTCCTCCGGACCAATGAGCAGTTCTTC.

The gene calls are TRBV5-1 and TRBJ1-1; 7 bases map to TRBD1. The junction had 7 bases not matched to a gene; V was cut back by 4 bases and J by 1 base. Germline lookup yields CDR1 SGHRS and CDR2 YFSETQ. There are 15 residues in the CDR3. CDR3 residues: CASSLEGTANTEAFF. The CDR3 DNA reads as TGCGCCAGCAGCCTGGAGGGGACAGCGAACACTGAAGCTTTCTTT.

The V call is TRBV7-3, the J call TRBJ2-2, with 10 bases fitting TRBD1. Losses at the gene ends were 2 bases for V and 4 bases for J; bases not matched to a gene: 10. The V gene's germline CDR1 is SGHTA and CDR2 FQGTGA. The CDR3 runs to 18 residues. Here the CDR3 reads CASSLLAGQGYITGELFF. CDR3 nucleotides: TGTGCCAGCAGCTTATTAGCGGGACAGGGGTACATCACCGGGGAGCTGTTTTTT.

V is TRBV7-2 and J is TRBJ2-7; D uncertain. There are 14 residues in the CDR3. Germline V gene data show CDR1 as SGHTA and CDR2 as FQGNSA. V was cut by 1 base and J by 3 bases, with 10 bases left in between. The CDR3 DNA is TGTGCCAGCAGCTTAGACCCGAAACGCTACGAGCAGTACTTC. Residues: CASSLDPKRYEQYF.

V gene TRBV29-1 combines with J gene TRBJ2-5; D gene uncertain. Germline CDR1 and CDR2: SQVTM and ANQGSEA. The CDR3 loop spans 15 amino acids. With 3 bases removed from V and 1 base from J, the gap between germline ends came to 15 bases. CDR3 loop: CSVDLLDGVQETQYF. The CDR3 DNA follows: TGCAGCGTTGATTTGTTGGATGGGGTCCAAGAGACCCAGTACTTC. Based on the CDR3 plus reference TRBV29-1 and TRBJ2-5, the full variable domain is SAVISQKPSRDICQRGTSLTIQCQVDSQVTMMFWYRQQPGQSLTLIATANQGSEATYESGFVIDKFPISRPNLTFSTLTVSNMSPEDSSIYLCSVDLLDGVQETQYFGPGTRLLVL.

A few counts support this clonotype. The chain is built from TRBV28 and TRBJ1-5; the D gene is possibly TRBD1 (6 bases). The CDR3 totals 15 residues. Per germline, CDR1 MDHEN and CDR2 SYDVKM. Trimming removed 7 bases at V and 4 bases at J, with 17 bases between. CDR3 nucleotides: TGTGCCAGCAACAGGGACCCCCTGGGGAATCAGCCCCAGCATTTT. Residues: CASNRDPLGNQPQHF.

The chain is built from TRBV14 and TRBJ2-5; D perhaps matches TRBD1 (5 bases). From germline, CDR1 is SGHDN and CDR2 FVKESK. The V and J ends lost 3 bases and 5 bases respectively, with 19 bases between them. There are 16 residues in the CDR3. The CDR3 DNA reads TGTGCCAGCAGCCACATCGGAAGGGGCAGTCGGGAGACCCAGTACTTC. This codes for CASSHIGRGSRETQYF.

This clonotype was seen a few times. This chain joins TRBV19 and TRBJ2-2; D perhaps matches TRBD2 (6 bases). Germline CDR1 LNHDA, CDR2 SQIVND (reference sequence). V lost 7 bases to trimming and J lost 2 bases, with 14 bases between them. The CDR3 covers 15 residues. CDR3 nucleotides: TGTGCCAGTACTCTGGGACTGACTAACACCGGGGAGCTGTTTTTT. Encoded protein: CASTLGLTNTGELFF. Together with reference TRBV19 and TRBJ2-2, the CDR3 gives the full variable domain: DGGITQSPKYLFRKEGQNVTLSCEQNLNHDAMYWYRQDPGQGLRLIYYSQIVNDFQKGDIAEGYSVSREKKESFPLTVTSAQKNPTAFYLCASTLGLTNTGELFFGEGSRLTVL.